This TCR beta chain was obtained from a study of shared clonotypes between healthy human individuals. In the study overall: For every donor, three CD4 naive, three CD4 memory, two CD8 naive and one CD8 memory plates were used. Study-wide findings and caveats: Sharing across four donors was highest in naive CD4 (about 5%) and lowest in memory CD8 (around 0.4%). The represented genetic and exposure-history diversity was limited by the small number of donors.

Details on this clone: The antigen is not known.

The CDR3 is made up of 14 amino acids. Trimming took 2 bases from V and 1 from J; bases not matched to a gene: 2. CDR1 is SGHRS, CDR2 YFSETQ, per germline. The authors' processing: There were no quality scores in the junction-only immunoSEQ sequences, so filtering differed. The data were produced by immunoSEQ multiplex PCR, yet TCRdb's version contains in-frame clones alone and is incomplete. Clone size and the V and J calls come from that table; the DNA yielded D and trimming. The sample contains 650,000 to 800,000 clones, 92% of which appear only once. It was CD45RO-negative cells, positively selected for CCR7, that made up naive CD8 cells, with terminally differentiated effector memory CD45RA+ cells excluded.

The chain couples TRBV5-1 to TRBJ2-7; 8 bases are shared with TRBD1. The sequencing input was naive CD8+ T cells sorted from blood. The TCR originated in a man between 25 and 39 years old in good health. The CDR3 DNA reads TGCGCCAGCAGCTTCAGGGGGCTTTCCTACGAGCAGTACTTC. This encodes CASSFRGLSYEQYF. Together with reference TRBV5-1 and TRBJ2-7, the CDR3 gives the full variable domain: KAGVTQTPRYLIKTRGQQVTLSCSPISGHRSVSWYQQTPGQGLQFLFEYFSETQRNKGNFPGRFSGRQFSNSRSEMNVSTLELGDSALYLCASSFRGLSYEQYFGPGTRLTVT.